This section outlines one T cell receptor (beta chain) sequence together with its context. Its matching antigen is unknown. These data originate in a study of graft-versus-host responses after intestinal transplantation. Overall study context: Multivisceral, liver-intestinal, or isolated intestinal transplants were received by the recipients. Each recipient received anti-thymocyte globulin induction, then tacrolimus and steroids for two to three years. Study results and limitations: Recipient marrow showed GvH clones, some seen first in ileum or blood.

TCRdb's table, derived via immunoSEQ multiplex PCR, lists solely in-frame clones and lacks some. The table has 78,000 or so clones, more than 75% seen once. V was pared by 5 bases and J by 9 bases, with 12 bases of the junction left unmatched. Germline assignment: CDR1 GTSNPN and CDR2 SVGIG (reference sequence). This CDR3 has 14 amino acids. The chain joins TRBV30 to TRBJ1-3; 8 nucleotides line up with TRBD1. The sequencing here drew on unstimulated CD8+ T cells sorted from spleen or lymph node cells, taken before transplant. This receptor was taken from a human donor who was the organ donor for an intestinal transplant. The CDR3 region is CAWDPGTGEITIYF. The DNA of the CDR3 is TGTGCCTGGGACCCCGGGACAGGAGAAATCACCATATATTTT. Drawing the rest from reference TRBV30 and TRBJ1-3, the complete variable domain is SQTIHQWPATLVQPVGSPLSLECTVEGTSNPNLYWYRQAAGRGLQLLFYSVGIGQISSEVPQNLSASRPQDRQFILSSKKLLLSDSGFYLCAWDPGTGEITIYFGEGSWLTVV.